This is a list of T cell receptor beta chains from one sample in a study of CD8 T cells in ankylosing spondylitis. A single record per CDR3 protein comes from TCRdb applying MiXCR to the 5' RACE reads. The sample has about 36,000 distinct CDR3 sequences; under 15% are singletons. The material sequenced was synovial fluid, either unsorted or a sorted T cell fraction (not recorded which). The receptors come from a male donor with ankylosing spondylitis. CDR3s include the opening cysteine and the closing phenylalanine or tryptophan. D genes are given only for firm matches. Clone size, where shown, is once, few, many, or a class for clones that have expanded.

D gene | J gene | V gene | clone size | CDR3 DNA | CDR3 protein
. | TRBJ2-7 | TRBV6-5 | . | TGTGCCAGCAGTTATTGGTGGGGCTCGGGAGAGCAGTACTTC | CASSYWWGSGEQYF
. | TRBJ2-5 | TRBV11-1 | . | TGTGCCAGCAGCAGGAGGGTGGGGGAGACCCAGTACTTC | CASSRRVGETQYF
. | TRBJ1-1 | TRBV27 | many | TGTGCCAGCAGTTTAAGTCGGACGTTCATGAACACTGAAGCTTTCTTT | CASSLSRTFMNTEAFF
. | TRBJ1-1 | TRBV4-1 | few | TGCGCCAGCAGCCAAGTACCTCGAACTGAAGCTTTCTTT | CASSQVPRTEAFF
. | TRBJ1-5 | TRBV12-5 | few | TGTGCTAGTGCCTTGGAACGGGAGGGTTATCAGCCCCAGCATTTT | CASALEREGYQPQHF
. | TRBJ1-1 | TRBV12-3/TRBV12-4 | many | TGTGCCAGCAGTTTCGGTTCGAACACTGAAGCTTTCTTT | CASSFGSNTEAFF
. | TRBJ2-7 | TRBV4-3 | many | TGCGCCAGCAGCCAAGGGCCCGCCATTAGCGGTTCGACCTACGAGCAGTACTTC | CASSQGPAISGSTYEQYF
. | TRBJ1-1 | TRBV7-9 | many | TGTGCCAGCAGCCCCCCCGACAGGAGGGAAGCTTTCTTT | CASSPPDRREAFF
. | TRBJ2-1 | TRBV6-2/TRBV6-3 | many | TGTGCCAGCAGTTACAGGGTACGCGATGAGCAGTTCTTC | CASSYRVRDEQFF
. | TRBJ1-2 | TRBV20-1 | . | TGCAGTGCTAGAGTCCTGGACTCGCGGATAGATACCTTC | CSARVLDSRIDTF